The 4 T cell receptor beta chains below were found in one sample sequenced in a study of shared clonotypes between healthy human individuals. Repertoires were generated with immunoSEQ multiplex PCR, while TCRdb's copy carries only in-frame clones and drops some. The profile shows just over 2,000,000 clones, 85% to 95% of them singletons. What was sequenced was naive CD4+ T cells sorted from blood. Subset here: CD45RA+ positively selected. The receptors here all came from a man between 18 and 35 years old in good health.

This clone was observed a single time. The CDR3 protein is CASSETGVSNQPQHF. The CDR3 nucleotides are TGTGCCAGCTCAGAGACAGGGGTAAGCAATCAGCCCCAGCATTTT. The V gene is TRBV18, the J gene TRBJ1-5, with 8 bases fitting TRBD1. CDR3 length: 15 residues. Germline V gene lookup returns CDR1 KGHSH and CDR2 LQKENI. V lost 5 bases and J lost 1; bases outside the gene matches: 4. Drawing the rest from reference TRBV18 and TRBJ1-5, the complete variable domain is NAGVMQNPRHLVRRRGQEARLRCSPMKGHSHVYWYRQLPEEGLKFMVYLQKENIIDESGMPKERFSAEFPKEGPSILRIQQVVRGDSAAYFCASSETGVSNQPQHFGDGTRLSIL.

This clone has only a few counts. This chain's CDR3 is CASSAQRTGGNEQFF. The CDR3 DNA reads TGTGCCAGCAGTGCCCAGCGGACAGGGGGGAATGAGCAGTTCTTC. The chain carries TRBV6-1 and TRBJ2-1; 10 nucleotides align to TRBD1. Germline assignment: CDR1 MNHNS and CDR2 SASEGT. The CDR3 has 15 residues. V lost 4 bases to trimming and J lost 7 bases; unmatched junction nucleotides: 7.

DNA of the CDR3: TGTGCCAGCAGCTTAGAGTCCTGGGGCAATGAGCAGTTCTTC. Translated, it gives CASSLESWGNEQFF. The chain is built from TRBV11-2 and TRBJ2-1; D gene unclear. Germline V gene data show CDR1 as SGHAT and CDR2 as FQNNGV. Trimming took 0 bases from V and 6 from J, leaving 9 bases between them. The CDR3 contains 14 residues.

J is TRBJ2-7 and V is TRBV5-1; the match to TRBD1 covers 7 bases. The CDR3 is made up of 14 amino acids. Germline lookup yields CDR1 SGHRS and CDR2 YFSETQ. V shed 5 bases, J shed 0 bases, and the junction held 5 bases outside the gene matches. CDR3: CASRPDRSSYEQYF. CDR3 bases: TGCGCCAGCAGACCGGACAGGTCCTCCTACGAGCAGTACTTC.